This TCR beta chain was found in a study of cytomegalovirus exposure and HLA in healthy donors. Use of 60 Vbeta and 13 Jbeta primers characterized the PCR. Assay used: immunoSEQ multiplex PCR; TCRdb lists only in-frame clones, some missing. Among 210,000 or so clones, more than 60% were seen once, and the ten largest hold around 2.9%. The CDR3 runs 16 residues. After removal of 3 bases from V and 2 bases from J, the junction contained 5 bases not matched to a gene. Germline V gene data show CDR1 as KGHSH and CDR2 as LQKENI. This chain links TRBV18 with TRBJ2-3; TRBD1 aligns across 10 bases. The source of this sequence is a woman aged 60 to 75 in good health and CMV-seropositive. The sequencing sample was made of PBMCs. The chain's CDR3 is CASSPPGTGATDTQYF. In nucleotides, the CDR3 is TGTGCCAGCTCACCCCCAGGGACAGGGGCCACAGATACGCAGTATTTT.